The 20 T cell receptor beta chains below come from one sample, sequenced in a study of vaccination and CD4 T cells after COVID-19. Their target antigens are unknown. Cultured CD4+ T-cell DNA underwent Oncomine TCR Beta short-read sequencing. Using its own MiXCR run on the PCR reads, TCRdb lists one record per CDR3 protein. The table has about 18,000 distinct CDR3 sequences, 35% to 50% seen once. Sample treatment: approximately 9-day PBMC culture with coronavirus spike peptide pools or control peptides (ViraFEST assay). The material sequenced was CD4+ T cells from blood, cultured in vitro, taken after SARS-CoV-2 vaccination. The receptors stem from a human donor who had recovered from COVID-19.

The gene calls are TRBV18 and TRBJ2-3; maybe TRBD2 (5 bases). The CDR3 spans 14 residues. Germline V gene lookup returns CDR1 KGHSH and CDR2 LQKENI. Trimming left V 3 bases short and J 6 bases short, with 13 bases between. The CDR3 nucleotides are TGTGCCAGCTCACCGCCCGGGGTTTGGGATACGCAGTATTTT. Translated, it gives CASSPPGVWDTQYF.

V usage is TRBV24-1 and J usage is TRBJ1-1; no definite D call. This CDR3 comprises 11 residues. Germline CDR1 and CDR2: KGHDR and SFDVKD. V was shortened by 5 bases and J by 9 bases, with 9 bases between the two germline ends. CDR3 amino acids: CATSAGSKAFF. The CDR3 DNA reads as TGTGCCACCAGTGCGGGGTCCAAAGCTTTCTTT.

This chain links TRBV9 with TRBJ2-1; 7 bases line up with TRBD1. CDR1 and CDR2 from the germline V gene are SGDLS and YYNGEE. CDR3 length: 15 amino acids. J was trimmed by 2 bases and V by 2 bases; bases with no gene match: 4. The CDR3 loop reads CASSVMDRPYNEQFF. For the CDR3, the DNA is TGTGCCAGCAGCGTTATGGACAGGCCCTACAATGAGCAGTTCTTC.

The rearrangement uses TRBV28 and TRBJ1-1; D possibly corresponds to TRBD1 (6 bases). CDR3 size: 12 residues. Trimming removed 1 base from V and 9 bases from J, with 9 bases in between. Germline assignment: CDR1 MDHEN and CDR2 SYDVKM. The CDR3 protein is CASSLLGGKAFF. CDR3 in DNA: TGTGCCAGCAGTTTATTAGGGGGGAAAGCTTTCTTT.

The chain is built from TRBV11-2 and TRBJ1-2; no firm D call. The length of the CDR3 is 15 residues. Trimming left V 5 bases short and J 3 bases short, with 16 bases between. From germline, CDR1 is SGHAT and CDR2 FQNNGV. The CDR3 sequence: CASSPGLSAYYGYTF. CDR3 DNA: TGTGCCAGCAGCCCCGGATTATCAGCCTACTATGGCTACACCTTC.

The chain employs TRBV11-2 and TRBJ2-7, with unresolved D. Trimming cost V 5 bases and J 1 base, with 12 bases left between them. Germline V lookup: CDR1 SGHAT, CDR2 FQNNGV. CDR3 length equals 14 residues. CDR3 nucleotides: TGTGCCAGCAGCCGCCGTAAAGATTCCTACGAGCAGTACTTC. Translation: CASSRRKDSYEQYF.

This clonotype has just a few counts. The V and J genes are TRBV15 and TRBJ2-3; 12 bases line up with TRBD2. This CDR3 has 16 residues. Germline values: CDR1 LNHNV, CDR2 YYDKDF (reference sequence). Trimming at V came to 1 base and at J to 6 bases, leaving 5 bases not matched to a gene. In nucleotides, the CDR3 is TGTGCCACCAGCAGAGGGCTAGCGGGGGGGGCGGATACGCAGTATTTT. Amino acid sequence: CATSRGLAGGADTQYF.

This clonotype has only a few counts. The rearrangement joins TRBV6-1 to TRBJ1-5, with D possibly being TRBD1 (5 bases). The CDR3 totals 14 residues. Germline CDR1 and CDR2: MNHNS and SASEGT. The V and J ends lost 6 bases and 1 base respectively, with 10 bases between them. For the CDR3, the DNA is TGTGCCAGCAGCGAGGGGTTGAGCAATCAGCCCCAGCATTTT. Translating gives CASSEGLSNQPQHF.

The V call is TRBV5-1, the J call TRBJ1-1, with D possibly matching TRBD1 (6 bases). Germline assignment: CDR1 SGHRS and CDR2 YFSETQ. The CDR3 spans 12 residues. V was pared by 2 bases and J by 7 bases, with 9 bases between. The CDR3 DNA sequence: TGCGCCAGCAGCTTCGGGGACAATGAAGCTTTCTTT. This gives the protein CASSFGDNEAFF.

V usage is TRBV6-1 and J usage is TRBJ1-2; D is unresolved. The CDR3 covers 13 residues. V was cut by 5 bases and J by 6 bases, with 13 bases left in between. Germline lookup yields CDR1 MNHNS and CDR2 SASEGT. The CDR3 bases are TGTGCCAGCAGTACCCACGACCGTAATGGCTACACCTTC. Protein product: CASSTHDRNGYTF.

This clonotype was found a few times. The rearrangement uses TRBV7-2 and TRBJ1-3; unclear D gene. The CDR3 is 16 residues long. The germline V and J ends were trimmed by 5 bases and 0 bases, with 14 bases remaining between them. Germline lookup yields CDR1 SGHTA and CDR2 FQGNSA. Here the CDR3 DNA reads TGTGCCAGCAGCCGGTCACAGAGGGACTCTGGAAACACCATATATTTT. It yields the protein CASSRSQRDSGNTIYF. Full variable domain (rest looked up from reference TRBV7-2 and TRBJ1-3): GAGVSQSPSNKVTEKGKDVELRCDPISGHTALYWYRQSLGQGLEFLIYFQGNSAPDKSGLPSDRFSAERTGGSVSTLTIQRTQQEDSAVYLCASSRSQRDSGNTIYFGEGSWLTVV.

This clonotype has only a few counts. The V and J genes are TRBV20-1 and TRBJ2-1, with D maybe TRBD2 (5 bases). Per the germline V gene, CDR1 is DFQATT and CDR2 is SNEGSKA (reference sequence). The CDR3 consists of 14 residues. V lost 6 bases to trimming and J lost 2 bases, with 14 bases between them. CDR3 amino acids: CSALESGTYNEQFF. The DNA of the CDR3 is TGCAGTGCCCTGGAGAGCGGAACCTACAATGAGCAGTTCTTC.

The table lists this clonotype with a few counts. The V call is TRBV7-2, the J call TRBJ1-2; D unresolved. CDR1 and CDR2 from the germline V gene are SGHTA and FQGNSA. V was shortened by 1 base and J by 5 bases, with 14 bases between the two germline ends. The CDR3 sequence is 15 residues long. The CDR3 spells CASSLGGGNEYGYTF. CDR3 coding DNA: TGTGCCAGCAGCTTAGGTGGTGGGAATGAGTATGGCTACACCTTC.

V gene TRBV4-2 combines with J gene TRBJ1-5; maybe TRBD1 (5 bases). Germline CDR1 is LGHNA and CDR2 is YNFKEQ. The CDR3 runs to 16 residues. V dropped 0 bases and J dropped 5 bases, with 14 bases sitting between them. The CDR3 nucleotides are TGTGCCAGCAGCCAAGAGGATAGGGGCATGCATCAGCCCCAGCATTTT. This encodes CASSQEDRGMHQPQHF.

The chain uses TRBV6-1 and TRBJ2-7, with D perhaps TRBD2 (6 bases). V was clipped by 5 bases and J by 6 bases, with 23 bases between them. This CDR3 contains 16 residues. CDR1 and CDR2 (germline): MNHNS, SASEGT. This CDR3 is CASSPISGGSFREQYF. The CDR3, as DNA: TGTGCCAGCAGTCCGATTTCCGGGGGATCCTTTCGCGAGCAGTACTTC.

The chain links TRBV7-2 to TRBJ1-2; D remains unclear. V was trimmed by 3 bases and J by 2 bases, leaving 10 bases between them. The CDR3 has 14 residues. CDR1 is SGHTA and CDR2 is FQGNSA in the germline V gene. The CDR3 loop is CASSFPERNYGYTF. The CDR3, as DNA: TGTGCCAGCAGCTTCCCGGAGCGGAACTATGGCTACACCTTC.

The chain carries TRBV6-1 and TRBJ1-5; weak D call: TRBD1 (5 bases). The length of the CDR3 is 14 residues. The germline CDR1 and CDR2 sequences are MNHNS and SASEGT. Trimming pared 2 bases from V and 4 bases from J, leaving 9 bases between. DNA of the CDR3: TGTGCCAGCAGTGAATTGCGGGGGAATCAGCCCCAGCATTTT. It is translated as CASSELRGNQPQHF.

This clonotype appeared a few times. This chain links TRBV10-3 with TRBJ1-2; TRBD1 might be the D (6 bases). The V end lost 3 bases, the J end lost 2 bases, and 10 bases lay between the germline ends. The length of the CDR3 is 14 residues. Germline CDR1 reads ENHRY; CDR2 reads SYGVKD. The CDR3: CAISDLGQNYGYTF. The CDR3 DNA is TGTGCCATCAGTGATCTCGGACAGAACTATGGCTACACCTTC.

The rearrangement uses TRBV7-2 and TRBJ2-5, with D perhaps matching TRBD1 (5 bases). Germline values: CDR1 SGHTA, CDR2 FQGNSA. The CDR3 extends over 15 amino acids. V was cut by 1 base and J by 5 bases, with 14 bases left in between. The CDR3 is CASSLGSQGWETQYF. CDR3 DNA: TGTGCCAGCAGCTTAGGTAGTCAGGGATGGGAGACCCAGTACTTC.

The chain joins TRBV19 to TRBJ2-2; tentatively, D is TRBD1 (6 bases). V was trimmed by 5 bases and J by 3 bases, leaving 10 bases between them. Germline loops: CDR1 LNHDA, CDR2 SQIVND (reference sequence). This CDR3 region has 14 residues. CDR3 nucleotide sequence: TGTGCCAGTAGTGGGACACCGCACACCGGGGAGCTGTTTTTT. Its translation is CASSGTPHTGELFF.